The rows below give T cell receptor beta chains drawn from one sample of a study of cytomegalovirus exposure and HLA in healthy donors. Produced via immunoSEQ multiplex PCR; TCRdb's table is partial and in-frame only. The sample carries fewer than 100,000 clones, around 77% recorded once. Material: PBMCs. The receptors were gathered from a man aged 35-49 years in good health and CMV-seronegative. The CDR3 runs from the conserved cysteine through the conserved F or W. A D gene is named only where the DNA matches it firmly. A clone size is listed for some rows: how often the clone was seen (once, few, many), or a class if it is expanded.

CASSSEGLAGKETQYF	TGTGCCAGCAGCTCCGAGGGACTAGCGGGTAAAGAGACCCAGTACTTC	TRBD2	-	TRBJ2-5	TRBV7-2
CASSVRQGAGTDTQYF	TGTGCCAGCAGCGTTAGACAGGGGGCAGGCACAGATACGCAGTATTTT	TRBD1	-	TRBJ2-3	TRBV7-9
CSVDRASEGETQYF	TGCAGCGTTGATAGGGCCAGCGAGGGAGAGACCCAGTACTTC	-	-	TRBJ2-5	TRBV29-1
CASSMHRPTYSYNEQFF	TGTGCCAGTAGTATGCACAGGCCAACTTACTCCTACAATGAGCAGTTCTTC	-	-	TRBJ2-1	TRBV19
CAQWGGQSSYEQYF	TGCGCCCAATGGGGGGGACAAAGCTCCTACGAGCAGTACTTC	-	few	TRBJ2-7	TRBV5-1
CAWGRTGFTEAFF	TGTGCCTGGGGGAGGACAGGGTTCACTGAAGCTTTCTTT	TRBD1	-	TRBJ1-1	TRBV30
CASSVSQTSGNEQFF	TGTGCCAGCAGTGTGTCCCAAACCTCAGGGAATGAGCAGTTCTTC	-	-	TRBJ2-1	TRBV6-6
CASSRQGGEIYGYTF	TGTGCCAGCAGTCGACAGGGGGGAGAAATCTATGGCTACACCTTC	TRBD1	-	TRBJ1-2	TRBV7-9
CASSLGGGDQPQHF	TGTGCCAGCAGCTTAGGGGGGGGAGATCAGCCCCAGCATTTT	-	few	TRBJ1-5	TRBV5-5
CATTTGVGYEQYF	TGTGCCACTACTACAGGGGTGGGCTACGAGCAGTACTTC	TRBD1	few	TRBJ2-7	TRBV10-3
CASSSEGRATEAFF	TGCGCCAGCAGCTCCGAGGGGAGGGCCACTGAAGCTTTCTTT	-	-	TRBJ1-1	TRBV5-1
CASSVAGNLHGELFF	TGTGCCAGCAGCGTAGCGGGGAACCTGCACGGGGAGCTGTTTTTT	-	-	TRBJ2-2	TRBV9
CASSLVGGGEQYF	TGTGCCAGCAGCTTGGTAGGAGGTGGGGAGCAGTACTTC	-	-	TRBJ2-7	TRBV5-4
CAMSDPGTWNTGELFF	TGTGCCATGAGTGACCCCGGGACATGGAACACCGGGGAGCTGTTTTTT	-	-	TRBJ2-2	TRBV10-3
CASSRTSGIADTQYF	TGTGCCAGCTCACGGACTAGCGGGATTGCAGATACGCAGTATTTT	TRBD2	once	TRBJ2-3	TRBV18
CAWSWGSFNEKLFF	TGTGCCTGGAGTTGGGGCAGCTTTAATGAAAAACTGTTTTTT	-	-	TRBJ1-4	TRBV30
CASSLRQGTNQPQHF	TGTGCCAGCAGCTTGCGTCAGGGGACGAATCAGCCCCAGCATTTT	-	-	TRBJ1-5	TRBV5-8
CASSIDRAPRQPQHF	TGTGCCAGTAGTATAGACAGGGCTCCTCGTCAGCCCCAGCATTTT	-	-	TRBJ1-5	TRBV19
CASSSPGKDYEQYF	TGCGCCAGCAGCTCGCCGGGGAAAGACTACGAGCAGTACTTC	-	-	TRBJ2-7	TRBV5-1
CASSLRTGSTGELFF	TGTGCCAGCAGCCTACGGACAGGGTCCACCGGGGAGCTGTTTTTT	TRBD1	-	TRBJ2-2	TRBV11-2
CASSEARGLAGVGYEQYF	TGTGCCAGCAGTGAGGCCAGGGGTTTAGCGGGAGTAGGTTACGAGCAGTACTTC	TRBD2	-	TRBJ2-7	TRBV25-1
CSVRPQTRETQYF	TGCAGCGTCCGCCCTCAAACTAGAGAGACCCAGTACTTC	-	-	TRBJ2-5	TRBV29-1
CSVAAGGTNYGYTF	TGCAGCGTTGCGGCAGGTGGTACTAACTATGGCTACACCTTC	-	-	TRBJ1-2	TRBV29-1
CASLDLAGGSEQFF	TGTGCCAGTTTGGATCTAGCGGGAGGTAGTGAGCAGTTCTTC	TRBD2	-	TRBJ2-1	TRBV19
CASSTGQGVREQYF	TGTGCCAGCAGTACGGGACAGGGGGTGCGCGAGCAGTACTTC	TRBD1	few	TRBJ2-7	TRBV27
CASYSLRYEQYF	TGTGCCAGCTATAGCTTGAGGTACGAGCAGTACTTC	-	-	TRBJ2-7	TRBV28
CASRLTTEGYEQYF	TGTGCCAGCAGACTGACGACCGAGGGTTACGAGCAGTACTTC	-	-	TRBJ2-7	TRBV6-5
CASSSPRVGTEAFF	TGTGCCAGCAGTTCCCCCCGAGTTGGCACTGAAGCTTTCTTT	-	-	TRBJ1-1	TRBV6-6
CASSTPIASGRKGELFF	TGTGCCAGTAGTACCCCTATTGCTAGCGGGAGGAAAGGGGAGCTGTTTTTT	TRBD2	-	TRBJ2-2	TRBV19
CASSYRGDGNYGYTF	TGTGCCAGCAGTTACCGGGGGGACGGAAACTATGGCTACACCTTC	-	-	TRBJ1-2	TRBV6-6
CASSSFGNNPGLDRETQYF	TGCGCCAGCAGCTCATTTGGTAATAACCCGGGACTAGATAGAGAGACCCAGTACTTC	TRBD2	-	TRBJ2-5	TRBV5-1